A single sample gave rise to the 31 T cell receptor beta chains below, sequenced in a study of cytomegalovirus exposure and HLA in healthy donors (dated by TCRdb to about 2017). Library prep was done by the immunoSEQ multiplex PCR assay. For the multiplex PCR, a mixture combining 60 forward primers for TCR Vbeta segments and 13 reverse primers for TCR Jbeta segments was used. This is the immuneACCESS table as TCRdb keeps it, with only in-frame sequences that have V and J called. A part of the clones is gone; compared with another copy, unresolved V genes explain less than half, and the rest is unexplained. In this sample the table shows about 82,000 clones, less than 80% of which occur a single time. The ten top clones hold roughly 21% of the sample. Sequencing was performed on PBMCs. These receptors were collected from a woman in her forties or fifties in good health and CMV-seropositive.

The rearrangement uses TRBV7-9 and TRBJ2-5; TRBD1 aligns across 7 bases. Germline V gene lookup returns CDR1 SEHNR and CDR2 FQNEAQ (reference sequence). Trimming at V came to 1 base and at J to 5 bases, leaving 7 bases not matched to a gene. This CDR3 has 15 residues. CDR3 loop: CASSLGVGGDETQYF. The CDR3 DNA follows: TGTGCCAGCAGCTTAGGTGTAGGGGGCGATGAGACCCAGTACTTC.

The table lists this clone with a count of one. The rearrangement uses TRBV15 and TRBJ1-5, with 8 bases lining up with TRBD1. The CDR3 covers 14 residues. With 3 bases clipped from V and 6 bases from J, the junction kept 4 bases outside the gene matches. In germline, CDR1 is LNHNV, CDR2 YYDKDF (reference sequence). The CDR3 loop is CATSSQTGVQPQHF. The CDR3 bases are TGTGCCACCAGCAGTCAGACAGGGGTTCAGCCCCAGCATTTT.

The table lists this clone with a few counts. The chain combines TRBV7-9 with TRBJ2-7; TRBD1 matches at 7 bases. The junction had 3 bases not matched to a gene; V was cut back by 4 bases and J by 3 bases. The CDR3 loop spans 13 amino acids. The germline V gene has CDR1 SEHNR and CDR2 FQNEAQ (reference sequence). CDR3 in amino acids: CASSSGQVYEQYF. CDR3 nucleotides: TGTGCCAGCAGCTCCGGACAGGTCTACGAGCAGTACTTC.

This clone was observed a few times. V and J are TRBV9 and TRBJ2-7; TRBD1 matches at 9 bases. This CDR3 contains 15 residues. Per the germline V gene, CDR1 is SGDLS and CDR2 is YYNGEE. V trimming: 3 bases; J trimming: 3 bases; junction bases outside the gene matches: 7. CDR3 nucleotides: TGTGCCAGCAGCGACCCACACAGGGGGCTCTACGAGCAGTACTTC. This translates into CASSDPHRGLYEQYF.

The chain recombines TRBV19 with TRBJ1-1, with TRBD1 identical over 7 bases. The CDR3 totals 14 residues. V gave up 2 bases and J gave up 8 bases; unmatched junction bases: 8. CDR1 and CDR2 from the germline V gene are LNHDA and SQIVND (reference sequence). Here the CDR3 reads CASSIRGGGGEAFF. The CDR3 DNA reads TGTGCCAGTAGTATACGTGGAGGGGGCGGGGAAGCTTTCTTT.

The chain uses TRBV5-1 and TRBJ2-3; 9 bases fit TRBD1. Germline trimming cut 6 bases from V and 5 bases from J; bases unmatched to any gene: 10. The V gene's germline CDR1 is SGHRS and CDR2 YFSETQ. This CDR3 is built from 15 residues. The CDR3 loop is CASTPRDRVQDTQYF. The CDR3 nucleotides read TGCGCCAGCACCCCCCGGGACAGGGTTCAAGATACGCAGTATTTT.

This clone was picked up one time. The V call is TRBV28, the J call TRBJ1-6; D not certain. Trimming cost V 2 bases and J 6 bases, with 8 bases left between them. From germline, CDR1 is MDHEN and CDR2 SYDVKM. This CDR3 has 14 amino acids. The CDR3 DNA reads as TGTGCCAGCAGTTTACACCAGTTTAATTCACCCCTCCACTTT. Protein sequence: CASSLHQFNSPLHF.

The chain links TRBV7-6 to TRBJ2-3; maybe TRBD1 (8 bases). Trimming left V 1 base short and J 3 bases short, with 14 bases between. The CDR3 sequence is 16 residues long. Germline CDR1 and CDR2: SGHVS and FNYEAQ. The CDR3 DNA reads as TGTGCCAGCAGCTTAGACTACAGGGGGGGGACAGATACGCAGTATTTT. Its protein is CASSLDYRGGTDTQYF.

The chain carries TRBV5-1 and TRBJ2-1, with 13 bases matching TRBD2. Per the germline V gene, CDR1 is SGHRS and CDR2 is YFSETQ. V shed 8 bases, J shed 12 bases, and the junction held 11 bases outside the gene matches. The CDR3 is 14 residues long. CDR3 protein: CASAMTSGGPGQFF. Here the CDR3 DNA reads TGCGCCAGTGCGATGACTAGCGGGGGGCCAGGGCAGTTCTTC. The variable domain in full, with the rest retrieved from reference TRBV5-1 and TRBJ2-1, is KAGVTQTPRYLIKTRGQQVTLSCSPISGHRSVSWYQQTPGQGLQFLFEYFSETQRNKGNFPGRFSGRQFSNSRSEMNVSTLELGDSALYLCASAMTSGGPGQFFGPGTRLTVL.

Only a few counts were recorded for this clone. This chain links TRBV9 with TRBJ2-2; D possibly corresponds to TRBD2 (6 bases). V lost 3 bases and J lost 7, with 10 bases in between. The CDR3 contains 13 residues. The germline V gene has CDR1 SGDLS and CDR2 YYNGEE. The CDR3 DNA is TGTGCCAGCAGCGCCGGAGGGGTCGGGGAGCTGTTTTTT. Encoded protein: CASSAGGVGELFF.

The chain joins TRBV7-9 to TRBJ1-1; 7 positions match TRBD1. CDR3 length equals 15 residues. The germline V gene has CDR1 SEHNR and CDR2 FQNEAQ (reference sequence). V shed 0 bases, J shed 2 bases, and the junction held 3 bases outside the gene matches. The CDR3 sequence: CASSLAGDRNTEAFF. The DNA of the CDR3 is TGTGCCAGCAGCTTAGCGGGGGACAGAAACACTGAAGCTTTCTTT.

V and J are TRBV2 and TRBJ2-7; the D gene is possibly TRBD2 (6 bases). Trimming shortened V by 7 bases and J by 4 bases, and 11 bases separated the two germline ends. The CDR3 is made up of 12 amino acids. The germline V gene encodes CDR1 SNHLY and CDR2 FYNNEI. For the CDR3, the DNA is TGTGCCAGCACCGAACGGGGGTACGAGCAGTACTTC. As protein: CASTERGYEQYF.

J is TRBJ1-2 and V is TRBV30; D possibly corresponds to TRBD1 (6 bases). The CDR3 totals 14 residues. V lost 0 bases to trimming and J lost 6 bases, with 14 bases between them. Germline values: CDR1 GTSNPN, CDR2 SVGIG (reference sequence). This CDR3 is CAWSVSGGLNGYTF. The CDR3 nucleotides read TGTGCCTGGAGTGTATCGGGGGGGCTGAATGGCTACACCTTC. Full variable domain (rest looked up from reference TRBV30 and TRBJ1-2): SQTIHQWPATLVQPVGSPLSLECTVEGTSNPNLYWYRQAAGRGLQLLFYSVGIGQISSEVPQNLSASRPQDRQFILSSKKLLLSDSGFYLCAWSVSGGLNGYTFGSGTRLTVV.

CDR3 nucleotide sequence: TGTGCCAGCAGTTTATGGAAGGGGGACAGGGATGATTCACCCCTCCACTTT. Protein product: CASSLWKGDRDDSPLHF. The rearrangement links TRBV28 to TRBJ1-6, with 9 bases lining up with TRBD1. Germline-derived CDR1 and CDR2 are MDHEN and SYDVKM. V gave up 0 bases and J gave up 8 bases; unmatched junction bases: 8. The CDR3 contains 17 residues.

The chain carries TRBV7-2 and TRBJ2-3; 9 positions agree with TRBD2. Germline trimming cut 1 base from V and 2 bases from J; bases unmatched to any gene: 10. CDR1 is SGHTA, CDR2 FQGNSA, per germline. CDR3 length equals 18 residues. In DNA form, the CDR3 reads TGTGCCAGCAGCTTAGTCCCCTTAAGCGGGGGGTCCACAGATACGCAGTATTTT. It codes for CASSLVPLSGGSTDTQYF.

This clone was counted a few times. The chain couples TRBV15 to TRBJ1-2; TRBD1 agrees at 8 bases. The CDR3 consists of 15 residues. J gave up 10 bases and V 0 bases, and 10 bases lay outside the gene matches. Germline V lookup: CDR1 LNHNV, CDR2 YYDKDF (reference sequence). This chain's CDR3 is CATSRDRGTGLYYTF. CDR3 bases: TGTGCCACCAGCAGAGATAGGGGGACAGGACTTTACTACACCTTC.

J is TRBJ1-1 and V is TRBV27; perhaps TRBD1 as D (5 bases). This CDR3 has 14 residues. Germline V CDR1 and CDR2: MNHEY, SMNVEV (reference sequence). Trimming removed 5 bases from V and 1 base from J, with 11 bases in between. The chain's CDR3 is CASSRGLRNTEAFF. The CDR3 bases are TGTGCCAGCAGTAGGGGCTTAAGGAACACTGAAGCTTTCTTT.

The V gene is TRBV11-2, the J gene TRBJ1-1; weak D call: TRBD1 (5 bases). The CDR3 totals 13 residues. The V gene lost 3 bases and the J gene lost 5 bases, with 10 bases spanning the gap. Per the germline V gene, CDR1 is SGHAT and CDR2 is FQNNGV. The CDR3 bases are TGTGCCAGCAGCTTGTCCGGGGGTACTGAAGCTTTCTTT. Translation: CASSLSGGTEAFF.

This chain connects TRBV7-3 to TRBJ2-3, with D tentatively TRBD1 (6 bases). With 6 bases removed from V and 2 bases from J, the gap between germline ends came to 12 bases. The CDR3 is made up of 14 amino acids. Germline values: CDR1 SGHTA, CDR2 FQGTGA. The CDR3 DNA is TGTGCCAGCAGGGACAGCTTATCCACAGATACGCAGTATTTT. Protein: CASRDSLSTDTQYF.

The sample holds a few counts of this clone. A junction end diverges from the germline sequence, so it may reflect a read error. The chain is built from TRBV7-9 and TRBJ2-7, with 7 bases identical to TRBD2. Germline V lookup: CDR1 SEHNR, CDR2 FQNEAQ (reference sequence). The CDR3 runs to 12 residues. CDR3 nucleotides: TGTTCCAGCAGCCCGGGAGGCTACGAGCAGTACTTC. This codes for CSSSPGGYEQYF.

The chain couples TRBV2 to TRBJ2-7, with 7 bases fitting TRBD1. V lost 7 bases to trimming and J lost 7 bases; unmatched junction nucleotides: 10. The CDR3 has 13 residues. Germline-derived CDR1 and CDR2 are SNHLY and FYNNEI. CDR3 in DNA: TGTGCCAGCACACCGGACAGGCTTGGGGAGCAGTACTTC. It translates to CASTPDRLGEQYF.

CDR3 loop: CASSLEGQPTGELFF. The DNA of the CDR3 is TGCGCCAGCAGCTTGGAGGGGCAGCCGACCGGGGAGCTGTTTTTT. The chain combines TRBV5-1 with TRBJ2-2; the D gene is possibly TRBD1 (5 bases). V dropped 0 bases and J dropped 5 bases, with 11 bases sitting between them. The CDR3 loop spans 15 amino acids. CDR1 and CDR2 from the germline V gene are SGHRS and YFSETQ.

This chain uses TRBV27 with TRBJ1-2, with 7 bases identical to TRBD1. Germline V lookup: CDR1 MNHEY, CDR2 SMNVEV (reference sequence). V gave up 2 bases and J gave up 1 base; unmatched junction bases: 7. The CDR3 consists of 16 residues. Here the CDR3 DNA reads TGTGCCAGCAGTTTAAGGACAGGCCAATTTAACTATGGCTACACCTTC. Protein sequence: CASSLRTGQFNYGYTF.

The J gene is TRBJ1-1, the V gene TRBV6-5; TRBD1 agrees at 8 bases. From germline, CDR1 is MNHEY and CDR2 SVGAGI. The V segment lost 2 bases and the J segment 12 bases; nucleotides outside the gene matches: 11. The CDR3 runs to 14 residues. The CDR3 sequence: CASSYITGGAVSFF. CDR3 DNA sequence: TGTGCCAGCAGTTACATTACAGGGGGAGCGGTATCTTTCTTT.

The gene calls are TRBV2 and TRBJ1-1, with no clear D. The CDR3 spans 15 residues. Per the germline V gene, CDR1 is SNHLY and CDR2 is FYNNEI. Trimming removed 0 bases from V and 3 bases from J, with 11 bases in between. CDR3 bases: TGTGCCAGCAGTGAAGCAGGGTCGGGAGACACTGAAGCTTTCTTT. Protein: CASSEAGSGDTEAFF.

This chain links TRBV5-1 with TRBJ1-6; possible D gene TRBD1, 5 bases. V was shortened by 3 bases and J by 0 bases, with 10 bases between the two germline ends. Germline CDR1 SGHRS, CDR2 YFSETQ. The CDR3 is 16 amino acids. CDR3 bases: TGCGCCAGCAGCTGGGACGGGAGCTCCTATAATTCACCCCTCCACTTT. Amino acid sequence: CASSWDGSSYNSPLHF.

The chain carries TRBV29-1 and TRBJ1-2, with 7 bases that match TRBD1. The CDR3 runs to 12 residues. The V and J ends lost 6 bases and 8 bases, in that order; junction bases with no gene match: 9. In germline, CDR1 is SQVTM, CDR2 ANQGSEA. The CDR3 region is CSVPGQAWGYTF. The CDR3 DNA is TGCAGCGTCCCTGGACAGGCCTGGGGCTACACCTTC.

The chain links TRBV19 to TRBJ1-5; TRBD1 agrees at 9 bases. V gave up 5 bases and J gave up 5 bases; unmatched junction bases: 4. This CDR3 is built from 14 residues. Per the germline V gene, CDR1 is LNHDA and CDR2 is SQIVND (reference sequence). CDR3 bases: TGTGCCAGTAGTCCAAGACAGGGGGATCAGCCCCAGCATTTT. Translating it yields CASSPRQGDQPQHF.

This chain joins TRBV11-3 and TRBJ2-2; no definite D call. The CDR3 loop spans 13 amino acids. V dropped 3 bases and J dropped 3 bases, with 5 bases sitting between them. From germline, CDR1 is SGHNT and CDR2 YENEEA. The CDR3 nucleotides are TGTGCCAGCAGCTTCACAGACACCGGGGAGCTGTTTTTT. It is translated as CASSFTDTGELFF.

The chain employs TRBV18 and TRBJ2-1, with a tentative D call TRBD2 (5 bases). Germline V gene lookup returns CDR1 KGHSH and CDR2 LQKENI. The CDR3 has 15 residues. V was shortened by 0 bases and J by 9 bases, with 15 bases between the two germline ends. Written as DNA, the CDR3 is TGTGCCAGCTCACCACCGGCTAGCAGATTTCCTGAGCAGTTCTTC. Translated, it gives CASSPPASRFPEQFF. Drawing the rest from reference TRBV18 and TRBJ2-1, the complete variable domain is NAGVMQNPRHLVRRRGQEARLRCSPMKGHSHVYWYRQLPEEGLKFMVYLQKENIIDESGMPKERFSAEFPKEGPSILRIQQVVRGDSAAYFCASSPPASRFPEQFFGPGTRLTVL.

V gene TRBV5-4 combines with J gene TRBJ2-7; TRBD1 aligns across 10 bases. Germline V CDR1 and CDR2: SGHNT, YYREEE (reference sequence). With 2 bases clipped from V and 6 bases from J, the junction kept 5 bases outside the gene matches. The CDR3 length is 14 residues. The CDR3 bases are TGTGCCAGCAGCTTCCGGGACAGGGGCGCCGAGCAGTACTTC. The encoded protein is CASSFRDRGAEQYF.